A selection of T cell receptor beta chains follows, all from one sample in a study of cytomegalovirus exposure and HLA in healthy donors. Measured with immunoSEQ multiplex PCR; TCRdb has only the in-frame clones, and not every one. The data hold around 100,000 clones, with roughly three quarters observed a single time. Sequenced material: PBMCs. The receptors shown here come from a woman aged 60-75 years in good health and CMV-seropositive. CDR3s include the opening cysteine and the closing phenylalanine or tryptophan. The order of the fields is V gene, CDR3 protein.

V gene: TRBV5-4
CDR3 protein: CASSLRDTEAFF

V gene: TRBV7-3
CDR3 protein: CASSPSSGRAGEQFF

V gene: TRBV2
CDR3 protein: CASSVSGRAGEQYF

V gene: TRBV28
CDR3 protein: CASSLLGQGFQPQHF

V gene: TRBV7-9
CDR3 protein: CASSPWTSGAQRTQYF

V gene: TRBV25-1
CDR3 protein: CASSEYFRGTSGNNEQFF

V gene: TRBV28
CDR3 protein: CASSPFPGTGYTDTQYF

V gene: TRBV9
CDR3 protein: CASSVGGSGAYNEQFF

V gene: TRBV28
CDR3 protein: CASIPGGMNTEAFF

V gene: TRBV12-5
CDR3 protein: CASGRGQSASTDTQYF

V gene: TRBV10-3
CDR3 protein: CAISLEWQGKAFF

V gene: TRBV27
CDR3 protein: CASIAGTMSYNEQFF

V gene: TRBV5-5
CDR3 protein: CASSLVPTGNEKLFF